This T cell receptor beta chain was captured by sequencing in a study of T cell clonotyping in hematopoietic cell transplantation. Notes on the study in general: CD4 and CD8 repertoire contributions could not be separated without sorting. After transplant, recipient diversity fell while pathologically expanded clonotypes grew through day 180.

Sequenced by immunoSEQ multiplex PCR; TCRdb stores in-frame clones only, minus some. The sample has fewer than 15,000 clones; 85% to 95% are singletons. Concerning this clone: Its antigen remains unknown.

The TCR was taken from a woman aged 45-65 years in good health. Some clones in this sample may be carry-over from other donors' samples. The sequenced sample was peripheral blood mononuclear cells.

In DNA, the CDR3 is TGTGCCAGCAGCAAAGGACAGGCTATCTCCTACGAGCAGTACTTC. It translates to CASSKGQAISYEQYF. The chain combines TRBV9 with TRBJ2-7, with TRBD1 identical over 7 bases. CDR1 is SGDLS and CDR2 is YYNGEE in the germline V gene. The CDR3 is made up of 15 amino acids. V lost 4 bases, J lost 0 bases, and 7 bases stayed unmatched.